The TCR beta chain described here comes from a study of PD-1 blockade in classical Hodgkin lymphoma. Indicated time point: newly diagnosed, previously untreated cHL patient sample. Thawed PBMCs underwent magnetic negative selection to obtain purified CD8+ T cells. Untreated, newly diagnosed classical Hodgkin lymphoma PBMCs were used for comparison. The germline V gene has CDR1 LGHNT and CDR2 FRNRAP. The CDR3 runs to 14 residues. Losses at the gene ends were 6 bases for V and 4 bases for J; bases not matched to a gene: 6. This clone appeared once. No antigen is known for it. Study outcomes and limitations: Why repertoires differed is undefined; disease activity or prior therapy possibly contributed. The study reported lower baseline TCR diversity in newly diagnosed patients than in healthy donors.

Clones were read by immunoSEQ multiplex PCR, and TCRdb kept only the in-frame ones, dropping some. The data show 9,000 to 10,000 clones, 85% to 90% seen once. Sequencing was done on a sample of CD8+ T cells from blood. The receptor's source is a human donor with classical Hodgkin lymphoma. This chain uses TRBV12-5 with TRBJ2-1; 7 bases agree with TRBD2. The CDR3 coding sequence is TGTGCTAGTGGCTCCACGGGAGGTTACAATGAGCAGTTCTTC. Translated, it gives CASGSTGGYNEQFF.